The present T cell receptor beta chain was sequenced within a study of CD8 T cells in Susac syndrome. The CDR3 spans 16 residues. After removal of 6 bases from V and 0 bases from J, the junction contained 8 bases not matched to a gene. Germline V gene lookup returns CDR1 SNHLY and CDR2 FYNNEI. Sequencing targeted TCR beta in T cells from blood (CD8+ and CD4+). Multiple sclerosis controls were treatment-naive patients with stable or active relapsing-remitting disease. Isolation of CD8+ and CD4+ T cells was performed negatively, whereas enrichment of TEMRA cells was done by FACS. Random hexamers primed reverse transcription of roughly 0.5 to 1 ug RNA. Amplification of the TCR beta CDR3 was carried out by immunoSEQ multiplex PCR, which spanned a total of 54 Vbeta and 13 Jbeta segments. MiXCR, applied by TCRdb to the immunoSEQ multiplex PCR reads, yields one record per CDR3 protein. The profile shows more than 200,000 distinct CDR3 sequences, more than 85% of them singletons.

This clonotype appeared a single time. The sample taken for sequencing was CD8+ T cells from PBMCs. The TCR originated in a human donor with multiple sclerosis. The chain recombines TRBV2 with TRBJ1-1; 9 nucleotides agree with TRBD1. In DNA form, the CDR3 reads TGTGCCAGCAGCGGACAGGGGACCACACTGAACACTGAAGCTTTCTTT. Residues: CASSGQGTTLNTEAFF.